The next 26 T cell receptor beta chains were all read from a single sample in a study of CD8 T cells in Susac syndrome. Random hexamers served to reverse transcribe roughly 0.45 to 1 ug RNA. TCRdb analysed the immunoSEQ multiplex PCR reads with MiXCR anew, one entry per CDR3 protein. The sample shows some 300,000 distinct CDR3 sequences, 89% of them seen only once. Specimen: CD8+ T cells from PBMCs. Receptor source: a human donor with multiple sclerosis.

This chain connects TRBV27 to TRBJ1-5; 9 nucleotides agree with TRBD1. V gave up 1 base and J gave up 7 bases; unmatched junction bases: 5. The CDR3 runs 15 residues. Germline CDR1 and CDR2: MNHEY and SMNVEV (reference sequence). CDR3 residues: CASSLWGQGGQPQHF. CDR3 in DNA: TGTGCCAGCAGTTTATGGGGACAGGGTGGGCAGCCCCAGCATTTT.

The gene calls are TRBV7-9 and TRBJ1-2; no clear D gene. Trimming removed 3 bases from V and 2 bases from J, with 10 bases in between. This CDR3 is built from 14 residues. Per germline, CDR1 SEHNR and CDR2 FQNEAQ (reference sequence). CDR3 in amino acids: CASSLIPGNYGYTF. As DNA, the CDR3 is TGTGCCAGCAGCTTGATTCCGGGGAACTATGGCTACACCTTC.

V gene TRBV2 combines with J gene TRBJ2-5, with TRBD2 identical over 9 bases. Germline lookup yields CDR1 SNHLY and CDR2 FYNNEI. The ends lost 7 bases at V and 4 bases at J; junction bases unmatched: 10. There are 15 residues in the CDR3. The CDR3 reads CASTKGREGRETQYF. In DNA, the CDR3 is TGTGCCAGCACCAAAGGGCGGGAGGGGCGAGAGACCCAGTACTTC.

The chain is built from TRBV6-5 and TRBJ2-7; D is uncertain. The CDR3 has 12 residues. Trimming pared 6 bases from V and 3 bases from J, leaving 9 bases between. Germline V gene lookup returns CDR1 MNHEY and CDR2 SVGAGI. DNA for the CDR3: TGTGCCAGCAGACAACATTTCTACGAGCAGTACTTC. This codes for CASRQHFYEQYF.

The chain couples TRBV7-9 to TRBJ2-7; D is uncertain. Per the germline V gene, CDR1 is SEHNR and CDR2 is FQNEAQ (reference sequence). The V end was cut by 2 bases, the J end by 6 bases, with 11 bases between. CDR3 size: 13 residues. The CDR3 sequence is CASSLIGGVEQYF. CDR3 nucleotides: TGTGCCAGCAGCTTAATCGGCGGAGTCGAGCAGTACTTC. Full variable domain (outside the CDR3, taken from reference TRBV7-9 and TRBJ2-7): DTGVSQNPRHKITKRGQNVTFRCDPISEHNRLYWYRQTLGQGPEFLTYFQNEAQLEKSRLLSDRFSAERPKGSFSTLEIQRTEQGDSAMYLCASSLIGGVEQYFGPGTRLTVT.

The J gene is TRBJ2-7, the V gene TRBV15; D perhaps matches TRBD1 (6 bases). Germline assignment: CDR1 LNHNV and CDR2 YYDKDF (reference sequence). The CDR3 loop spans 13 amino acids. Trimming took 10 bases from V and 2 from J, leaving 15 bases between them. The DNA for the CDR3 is TGTGCCATCAGGGGACCGCCGGCCTACGAGCAGTACTTC. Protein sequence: CAIRGPPAYEQYF.

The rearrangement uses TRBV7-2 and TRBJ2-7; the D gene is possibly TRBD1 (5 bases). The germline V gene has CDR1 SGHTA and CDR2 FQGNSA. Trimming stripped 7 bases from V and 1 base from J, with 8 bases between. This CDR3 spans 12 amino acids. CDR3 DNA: TGTGCCAGCAATTCAGGGTCCTACGAGCAGTACTTC. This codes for CASNSGSYEQYF. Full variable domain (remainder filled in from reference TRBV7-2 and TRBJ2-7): GAGVSQSPSNKVTEKGKDVELRCDPISGHTALYWYRQSLGQGLEFLIYFQGNSAPDKSGLPSDRFSAERTGGSVSTLTIQRTQQEDSAVYLCASNSGSYEQYFGPGTRLTVT.

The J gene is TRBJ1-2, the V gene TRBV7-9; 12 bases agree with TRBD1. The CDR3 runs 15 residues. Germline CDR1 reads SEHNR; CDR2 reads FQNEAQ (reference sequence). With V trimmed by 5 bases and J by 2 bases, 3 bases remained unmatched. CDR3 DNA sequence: TGTGCCAGCAGCCAGGGACAGGGGGCAAACTATGGCTACACCTTC. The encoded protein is CASSQGQGANYGYTF. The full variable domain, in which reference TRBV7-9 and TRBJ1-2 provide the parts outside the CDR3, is DTGVSQNPRHKITKRGQNVTFRCDPISEHNRLYWYRQTLGQGPEFLTYFQNEAQLEKSRLLSDRFSAERPKGSFSTLEIQRTEQGDSAMYLCASSQGQGANYGYTFGSGTRLTVV.

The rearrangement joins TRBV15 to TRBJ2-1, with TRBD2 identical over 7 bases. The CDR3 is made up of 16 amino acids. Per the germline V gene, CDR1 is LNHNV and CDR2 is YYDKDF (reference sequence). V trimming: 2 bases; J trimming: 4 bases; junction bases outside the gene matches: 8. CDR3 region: CATSRPGASGYNEQFF. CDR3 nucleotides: TGTGCCACCAGCAGACCTGGGGCTAGCGGTTACAATGAGCAGTTCTTC.

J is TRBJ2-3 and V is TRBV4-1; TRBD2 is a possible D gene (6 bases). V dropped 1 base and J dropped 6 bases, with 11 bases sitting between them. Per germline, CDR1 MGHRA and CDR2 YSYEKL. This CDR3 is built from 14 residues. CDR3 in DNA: TGCGCCAGCAGCCAAGGTTCGGGGGTGGATACGCAGTATTTT. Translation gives CASSQGSGVDTQYF.

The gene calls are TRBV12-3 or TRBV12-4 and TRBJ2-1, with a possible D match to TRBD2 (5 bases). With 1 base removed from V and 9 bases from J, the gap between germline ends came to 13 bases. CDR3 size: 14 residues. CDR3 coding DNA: TGTGCCAGCAGTTTAGTGGTTAGCGATGGTGAGCAGTTCTTC. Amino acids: CASSLVVSDGEQFF.

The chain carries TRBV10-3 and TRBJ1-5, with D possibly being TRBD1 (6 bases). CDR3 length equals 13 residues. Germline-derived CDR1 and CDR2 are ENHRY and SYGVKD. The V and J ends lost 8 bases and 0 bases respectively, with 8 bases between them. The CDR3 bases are TGTGCCATCGGGGACATTAGCAATCAGCCCCAGCATTTT. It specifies CAIGDISNQPQHF.

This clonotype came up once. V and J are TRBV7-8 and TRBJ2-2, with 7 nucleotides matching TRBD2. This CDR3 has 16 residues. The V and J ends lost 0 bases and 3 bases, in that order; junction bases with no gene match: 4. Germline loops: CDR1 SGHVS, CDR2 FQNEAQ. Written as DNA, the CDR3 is TGTGCCAGCAGCTTAGCGGGAGGGGCGCACACCGGGGAGCTGTTTTTT. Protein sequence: CASSLAGGAHTGELFF. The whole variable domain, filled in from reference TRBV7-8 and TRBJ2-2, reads GAGVSQSPRYKVAKRGQDVALRCDPISGHVSLFWYQQALGQGPEFLTYFQNEAQLDKSGLPSDRFFAERPEGSVSTLKIQRTQQEDSAVYLCASSLAGGAHTGELFFGEGSRLTVL.

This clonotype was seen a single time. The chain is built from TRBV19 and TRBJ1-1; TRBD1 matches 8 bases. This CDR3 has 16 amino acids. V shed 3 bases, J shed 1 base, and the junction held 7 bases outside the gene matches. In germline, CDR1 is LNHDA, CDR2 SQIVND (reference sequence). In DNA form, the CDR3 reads TGTGCCAGTAGTATGGCCGACAGGGGAAAGAACACTGAAGCTTTCTTT. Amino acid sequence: CASSMADRGKNTEAFF.

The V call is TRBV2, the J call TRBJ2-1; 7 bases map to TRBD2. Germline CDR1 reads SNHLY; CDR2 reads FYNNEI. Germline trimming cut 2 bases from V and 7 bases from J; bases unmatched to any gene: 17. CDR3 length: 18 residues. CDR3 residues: CASSERGDLAESGNEQFF. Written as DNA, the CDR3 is TGTGCCAGCAGTGAAAGAGGGGACCTAGCGGAGTCGGGGAATGAGCAGTTCTTC.

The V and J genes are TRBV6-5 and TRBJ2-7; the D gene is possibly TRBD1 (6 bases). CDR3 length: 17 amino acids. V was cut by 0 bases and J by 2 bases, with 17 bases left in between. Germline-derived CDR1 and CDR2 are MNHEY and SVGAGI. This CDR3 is CASSYSGRDISTYEQYF. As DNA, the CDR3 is TGTGCCAGCAGTTACTCGGGCCGGGACATTTCGACCTACGAGCAGTACTTC.

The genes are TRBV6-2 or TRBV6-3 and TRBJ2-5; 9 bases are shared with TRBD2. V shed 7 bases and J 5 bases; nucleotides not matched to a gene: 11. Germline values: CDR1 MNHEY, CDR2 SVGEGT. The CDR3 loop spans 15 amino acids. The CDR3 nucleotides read TGTGCCAGCACCCTAAGCGGCGGGAGGGATGAGACCCAGTACTTC. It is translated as CASTLSGGRDETQYF.

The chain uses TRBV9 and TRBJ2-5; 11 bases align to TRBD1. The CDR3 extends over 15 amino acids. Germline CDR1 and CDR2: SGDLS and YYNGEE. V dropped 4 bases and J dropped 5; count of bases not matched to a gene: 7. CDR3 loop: CASSTRTGGVETQYF. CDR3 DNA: TGTGCCAGCAGCACCCGGACAGGGGGCGTTGAGACCCAGTACTTC.

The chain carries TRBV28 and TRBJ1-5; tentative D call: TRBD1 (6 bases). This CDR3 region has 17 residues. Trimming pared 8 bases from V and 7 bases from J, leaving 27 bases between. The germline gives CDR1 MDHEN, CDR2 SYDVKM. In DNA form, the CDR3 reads TGTGCCAGCGCCCTTCGGACAGTTTTTCCTTTTATCCAGCCCCAGCATTTT. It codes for CASALRTVFPFIQPQHF.

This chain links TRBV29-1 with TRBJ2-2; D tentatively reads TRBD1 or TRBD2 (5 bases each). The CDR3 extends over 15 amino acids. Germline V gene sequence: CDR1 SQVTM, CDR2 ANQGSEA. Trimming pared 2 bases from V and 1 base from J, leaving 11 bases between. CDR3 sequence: CSVELGTLNTGELFF. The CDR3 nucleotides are TGCAGCGTTGAATTGGGGACCCTGAACACCGGGGAGCTGTTTTTT.

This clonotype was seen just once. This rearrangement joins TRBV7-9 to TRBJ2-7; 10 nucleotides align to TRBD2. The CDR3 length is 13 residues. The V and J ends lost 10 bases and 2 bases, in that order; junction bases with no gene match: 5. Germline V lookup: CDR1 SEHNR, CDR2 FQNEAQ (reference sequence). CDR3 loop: CAMSSGGAYEQYF. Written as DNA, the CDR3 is TGTGCCATGTCGAGCGGGGGGGCCTACGAGCAGTACTTC.

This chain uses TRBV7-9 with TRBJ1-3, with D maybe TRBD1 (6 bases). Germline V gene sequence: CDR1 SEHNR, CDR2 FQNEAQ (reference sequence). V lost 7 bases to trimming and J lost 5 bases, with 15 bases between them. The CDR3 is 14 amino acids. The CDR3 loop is CASTQGETRNTIYF. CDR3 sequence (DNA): TGTGCCAGCACACAGGGAGAAACGAGAAACACCATATATTTT.

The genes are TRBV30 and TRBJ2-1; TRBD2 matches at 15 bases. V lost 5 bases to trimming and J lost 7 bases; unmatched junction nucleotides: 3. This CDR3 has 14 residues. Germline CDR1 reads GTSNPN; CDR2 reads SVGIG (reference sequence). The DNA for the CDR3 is TGTGCCTGGGGGGGACTAGCGGGAGGTAATGAGCAGTTCTTC. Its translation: CAWGGLAGGNEQFF.

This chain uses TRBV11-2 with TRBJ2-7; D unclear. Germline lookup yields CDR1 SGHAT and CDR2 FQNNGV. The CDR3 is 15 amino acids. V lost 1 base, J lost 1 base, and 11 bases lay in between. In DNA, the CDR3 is TGTGCCAGCAGCTTAGCGGATATGAGTTCCTACGAGCAGTACTTC. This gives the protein CASSLADMSSYEQYF.

The CDR3 coding sequence is TGTGCCAGCAGCCGCATCCCGGATACGCAGTATTTT. Amino acids: CASSRIPDTQYF. This chain uses TRBV12-3 or TRBV12-4 with TRBJ2-3; D is ambiguous. The CDR3 loop spans 12 amino acids. V was pared by 6 bases and J by 6 bases, with 10 bases between.

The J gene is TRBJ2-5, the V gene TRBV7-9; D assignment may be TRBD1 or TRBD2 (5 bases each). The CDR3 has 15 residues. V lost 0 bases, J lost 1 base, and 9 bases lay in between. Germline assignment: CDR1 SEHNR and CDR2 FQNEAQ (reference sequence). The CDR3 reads CASSLALGTQETQYF. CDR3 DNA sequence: TGTGCCAGCAGCTTAGCACTGGGGACCCAAGAGACCCAGTACTTC.